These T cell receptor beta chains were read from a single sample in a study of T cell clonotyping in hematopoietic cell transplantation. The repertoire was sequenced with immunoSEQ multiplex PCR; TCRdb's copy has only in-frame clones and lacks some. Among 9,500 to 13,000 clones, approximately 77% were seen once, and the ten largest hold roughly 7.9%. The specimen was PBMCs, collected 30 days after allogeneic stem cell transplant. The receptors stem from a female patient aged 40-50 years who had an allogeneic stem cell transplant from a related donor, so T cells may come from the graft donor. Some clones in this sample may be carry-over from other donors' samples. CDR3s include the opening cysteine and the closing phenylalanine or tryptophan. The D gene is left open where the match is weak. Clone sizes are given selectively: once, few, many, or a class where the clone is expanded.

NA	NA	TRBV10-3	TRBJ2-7	TGTGCCATCAGGGGTAGACTCTCCTGCGAGCAGTACTTC	CAIRGRLSCEQYF
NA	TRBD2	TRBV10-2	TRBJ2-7	TGCGCCAGTCGGACTAGCGGGAACTACGAGCAGTACTTC	CASRTSGNYEQYF
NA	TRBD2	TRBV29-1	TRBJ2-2	TGCAGCGTTCGGACTAGCGGTAACACCGGGGAGCTGTTTTTT	CSVRTSGNTGELFF
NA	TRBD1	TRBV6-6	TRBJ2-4	TGTGCCAGCAGTTGGACAGGGGGCGTTGGAAACATTCAGTACTTC	CASSWTGGVGNIQYF
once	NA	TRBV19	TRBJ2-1	TGTGCCAGTAGTGTCCTCGAAGGGGTAGGGTGGAATGAGCAGTTCTTC	CASSVLEGVGWNEQFF
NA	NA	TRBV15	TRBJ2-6	TGTGCCACCAGTAAAGAGACGTCTGGGGCCAACGTCCTGACTTTC	CATSKETSGANVLTF
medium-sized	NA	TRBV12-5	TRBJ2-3	TGTGCTAGTGGAGGGACAGATACGCAGTATTTT	CASGGTDTQYF
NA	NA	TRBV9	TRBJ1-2	TGTGCCAGCAGCGCGGGGCGGGACTCGAGGGGCTACACCTTC	CASSAGRDSRGYTF
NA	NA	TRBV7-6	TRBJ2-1	TGTGCCAGCAGCGCCCCCGGAGTCGAGCAGTTCTTC	CASSAPGVEQFF
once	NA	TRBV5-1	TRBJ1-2	TGCGCCAGCAGCACGGGACCGGCCGTCGCCTTC	CASSTGPAVAF
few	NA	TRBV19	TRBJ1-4	TGTGCCAGTAGTCTGGACATACAGGTAGCAAAACTGTTTTTT	CASSLDIQVAKLFF
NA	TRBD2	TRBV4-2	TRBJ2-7	TGTGCCAGCAGCCAAGATTCGGGACTAGCGGGAGGGCAGGGCTACGAGCAGTACTTC	CASSQDSGLAGGQGYEQYF
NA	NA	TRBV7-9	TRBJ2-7	TGTGCCAGCAGTATTGGCAGCTACGAGCAGTACTTC	CASSIGSYEQYF
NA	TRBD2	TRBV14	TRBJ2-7	TGTGCCAGCAGTCAAGTCGGGAGGGATGGCGTCGAGCAGTACTTC	CASSQVGRDGVEQYF
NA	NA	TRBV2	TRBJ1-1	TGTGCCAGCAGGGTTAGACATCAGGGGAACACTGAAGCTTTCTTT	CASRVRHQGNTEAFF
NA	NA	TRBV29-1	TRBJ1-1	TGCAGCGTTGAATGGGGGGGGGACACTGAAGCTTTCTTT	CSVEWGGDTEAFF
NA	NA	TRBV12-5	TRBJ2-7	TGTGCTAGTGGAGATTTCGAGCAGTACTTC	CASGDFEQYF
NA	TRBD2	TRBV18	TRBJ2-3	TGTGCCAGCTCACCAGCGGGAGGAACAGATACGCAGTATTTT	CASSPAGGTDTQYF
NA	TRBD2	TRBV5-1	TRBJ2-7	TGCGCCAGCAGCTTGGGAGGACTAGCGGGGACTTCCTACGAGCAGTACTTC	CASSLGGLAGTSYEQYF
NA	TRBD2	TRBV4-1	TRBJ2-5	TGCGCCAGCAGCCTGGGACTAGCGGGACGTGGAGAGACCCAGTACTTC	CASSLGLAGRGETQYF
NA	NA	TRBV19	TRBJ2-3	TGTGCCAGTAGTACTGGGGGTACGCAGTATTTT	CASSTGGTQYF